Listed below are T cell receptor beta chains from one sample, sequenced in a study of blood T cell repertoires in COVID-19. The protocol was immunoSEQ multiplex PCR, while the TCRdb copy is restricted to in-frame clones and leaves out a portion. Of about 280,000 clones in the sample, about four fifths are singletons; the top ten hold about 5%. The specimen sequenced was PBMCs or T cells enriched from blood (not recorded which). Receptor source: a man aged 40-50 years who had been exposed to COVID-19. CDR3s include the opening cysteine and the closing phenylalanine or tryptophan. A D gene is named only where the DNA matches it firmly. Where a row states a size, it is once, few, many or the class of an expanded clone; other rows omit it.

abundance	j_gene	d_gene	v_gene	len	CDR3aa	CDR3nt
NA	TRBJ2-7	NA	TRBV29-1	13	CSVEQGSSYEQYF	TGCAGCGTCGAACAGGGTTCGTCCTACGAGCAGTACTTC
NA	TRBJ2-3	TRBD2	TRBV5-1	16	CASSLNLAGNTDTQYF	TGCGCCAGCAGCTTGAACCTAGCGGGAAACACAGATACGCAGTATTTT
NA	TRBJ2-1	TRBD1	TRBV20-1	14	CSASWDRGPNEQFF	TGCAGTGCTAGTTGGGACAGGGGGCCGAATGAGCAGTTCTTC
NA	TRBJ2-7	TRBD1	TRBV18	15	CASSSGTGGLDEQYF	TGTGCCAGCTCAAGCGGGACAGGGGGCCTGGACGAGCAGTACTTC
NA	TRBJ1-1	NA	TRBV5-5	13	CASSLEGLGEAFF	TGTGCCAGCAGCTTGGAGGGGCTAGGTGAAGCTTTCTTT
NA	TRBJ2-3	TRBD2	TRBV10-3	18	CATSYSLFGLAGTDTQYF	TGTGCCACATCATATAGCCTTTTTGGACTAGCGGGCACAGATACGCAGTATTTT
once	TRBJ2-1	TRBD2	TRBV9	17	CASSVTSGPFSYNEQFF	TGTGCCAGCAGCGTAACTAGCGGGCCCTTCTCCTACAATGAGCAGTTCTTC
NA	TRBJ2-4	NA	TRBV5-6	17	CASSLLTGTRAKNIQYF	TGTGCCAGCAGCCTATTGACAGGTACGAGGGCCAAAAACATTCAGTACTTC
NA	TRBJ2-7	NA	TRBV5-6	15	CASSSSGLRPYEQYF	TGTGCCAGCAGCTCCTCAGGACTTCGTCCCTACGAGCAGTACTTC
NA	TRBJ2-3	TRBD1	TRBV5-8	15	CASNPGQGPADTQYF	TGTGCCAGCAACCCGGGACAGGGACCCGCAGATACGCAGTATTTT
NA	TRBJ2-4	TRBD2	TRBV5-1	15	CASSARGEAKNIQYF	TGCGCCAGCAGCGCTCGGGGGGAAGCCAAAAACATTCAGTACTTC
NA	TRBJ2-3	TRBD2	TRBV9	14	CASSPVRGGISQYF	TGTGCCAGCAGCCCGGTCCGGGGGGGGATCTCGCAGTATTTT
NA	TRBJ2-4	TRBD2	TRBV4-1	17	CASSQGPTSDGKNIQYF	TGCGCCAGCAGCCAAGGACCGACTAGCGATGGCAAAAACATTCAGTACTTC
NA	TRBJ2-3	NA	TRBV5-1	14	CASRVGTSTDTQYF	TGCGCCAGCAGAGTAGGGACTAGCACAGATACGCAGTATTTT
NA	TRBJ2-6	NA	TRBV7-6	18	CASSSVLRLYSGANVLTF	TGTGCCAGCAGCTCCGTACTAAGGTTGTACTCTGGGGCCAACGTCCTGACTTTC
few	TRBJ1-1	NA	TRBV6-5	15	CASSYKFPPDTEAFF	TGTGCCAGCAGTTATAAATTCCCCCCTGACACTGAAGCTTTCTTT
NA	TRBJ2-7	NA	TRBV9	15	CASSVVAGASYEQYF	TGTGCCAGCAGCGTAGTGGCAGGGGCTTCCTACGAGCAGTACTTC
NA	TRBJ2-7	NA	TRBV19	14	CASSADSLYYEQYF	TGTGCCAGTAGCGCCGACAGCCTATACTACGAGCAGTACTTC
once	TRBJ1-4	NA	TRBV3-1/TRBV3-2	12	CASSPGTEKLFF	TGTGCCAGCAGCCCCGGGACAGAAAAACTGTTTTTT
NA	TRBJ2-5	TRBD1	TRBV10-3	13	CAISQGAWETQYF	TGTGCCATCAGTCAGGGGGCTTGGGAGACCCAGTACTTC
NA	TRBJ2-6	NA	TRBV11-3	18	CASSLGQGRGSGANVLTF	TGTGCCAGCAGCTTAGGGCAGGGAAGGGGCTCTGGGGCCAACGTCCTGACTTTC
NA	TRBJ2-7	TRBD2	TRBV19	14	CASSISSGFYEQYF	TGTGCCAGTAGTATTTCTAGCGGGTTCTACGAGCAGTACTTC
NA	TRBJ2-5	TRBD1	TRBV7-3	15	CASSPGQGTSETQYF	TGTGCCAGCAGCCCGGGACAGGGCACTTCTGAGACCCAGTACTTC